The clone carrying this T cell receptor beta chain was counted only a few times. Its antigen is not known. This sample stems from a study of cytomegalovirus exposure and HLA in healthy donors. Study-level findings and limits: A later analysis reported that several of the most significant clusters appeared to be linked to common viral pathogens, among them Epstein-Barr virus.

A multiplex PCR was run with 60 Vbeta primers and 13 Jbeta primers. Profiled with immunoSEQ multiplex PCR; TCRdb holds only in-frame clones, not every one. The data hold about 150,000 clones, with around 80% observed a single time. The junction had 4 bases not matched to a gene; V was cut back by 6 bases and J by 4 bases. The CDR3 runs 15 residues. Germline assignment: CDR1 MNHNY and CDR2 SVGAGI (reference sequence). Sequencing used PBMCs. The clonotype was recovered from a woman aged 25-40 years in good health and CMV-seropositive. This rearrangement joins TRBV6-6 to TRBJ2-3; 13 bases line up with TRBD2. The DNA for the CDR3 is TGTGCCAGCAGCCGACTAGCGGGAGGATCAGATACGCAGTATTTT. Translation gives CASSRLAGGSDTQYF.